This T cell receptor beta chain was captured by sequencing in a study of cytomegalovirus exposure and HLA in healthy donors (dated by TCRdb to the late 2010s). For context, the study as a whole: In an earlier analysis of 450 to 750 of the donors, 276 Gb of sequence data and approximately 100 million unique TCR beta sequences from some 170 million T cells were reported. An early release covering 500 to 750 HLA-typed donors comprised approximately 300 gigabases of sequencing data and about 90 million unique TCR sequences. Of the approximately 400 genotyped donors, approximately 83% fell in the genetic ancestry cluster associated with self-reported Caucasian donors. The study was designed to test whether signatures of past pathogen exposure could be identified by cataloging public T cell receptors. The study used immunosequencing to profile the T cell repertoires of approximately 630 subjects and linked those repertoires to cytomegalovirus serostatus. In addition to the first cohort of 666 subjects, a separate validation cohort of approximately 130 different subjects was used. High-throughput TCR immunosequencing, statistical association of individual TCRs with disease status, and machine learning were combined to predict cytomegalovirus infection status. In a later analysis, previously published TCR beta repertoires from fewer than 750 donors were re-analyzed and high-resolution HLA genotyping was added so that TCR occurrence patterns could be studied. Rather than drawing on any new phenotypic data, the later analysis identified candidate immune exposures from TCR beta sequences and the way those sequences occurred across donors. An earlier analysis of approximately 580 of the donors used high-throughput TCR beta sequencing to judge whether each TCR beta V gene segment behaved as functional or pseudogenic. Alongside the repertoire data, information on donor age, sex, ethnicity and CMV serostatus was compiled. In a later genetic analysis, genome-wide SNP genotypes for about 55% of the 666 donors were used, and that subset was treated as a discovery cohort. Every discovery cohort repertoire had been produced on one sequencing platform. Class I and class II HLA loci were covered by the typing at four-digit resolution. The number of typed donors differed by locus: roughly 620-640 for A, B, C, DRB1 and DQB1; approximately 530 for DQA1; approximately 600 for DPA1; and 400 to 480 for DPB1. Five DR-DQ haplotypes were handled as single units for association and clustering because linkage in the cohort was strong. Among some 400 genotyped donors of the cohort, an average of roughly 240,000 unique TCR beta nucleotide sequences were sequenced per donor, about a sixth of them non-productive. Overall results and qualifications from the work: Assigning TCR associations to individual alleles was difficult when HLA alleles, especially DR and DQ, strongly co-occurred. Roughly uniform sequencing depth across donors was assumed in presence/absence analyses, although this assumption may not hold. A further reported finding was that TCR beta sequences accurately predicted the HLA-A and HLA-B alleles for most subjects in the first cohort. An association between a missense DCLRE1C variant and V-gene and J-gene trimming of TCR beta chains was found in a later genetic analysis and replicated in an independent cohort. The classifier was reported to diagnose cytomegalovirus status with high specificity and sensitivity in both the original and validation cohorts. Three of the identified cytomegalovirus-associated TCR beta chains were confirmed in vitro to be specific for cytomegalovirus antigens. According to the authors, the approach could potentially be generalized to other disease states and immunological phenotypes. Some 16 rarely observed V segments, including chromosome 9 orphons, were excluded from the earlier analysis of almost 600 of the donors because counts were too low. The sequencing pipeline was judged likely to have produced a cluster of highly shared sequence variants as a technical artifact. According to a later analysis, TCR association rates differed among HLA loci, with DRB1 alleles showing the most associated TCRs and HLA-C alleles showing the fewest. Because some donors lacked HLA typing at each locus, the association tests relied only on the typed subset. Some IMGT-functional V segments, including TRBV6-2 and TRBV6-3, could not be distinguished by the 87-base-pair reads and were therefore excluded. The only immune exposure information available for the cohort was CMV serostatus. Most TCR sequences were seen in very few donors, while some public TCRs were found in many individuals. Linkage disequilibrium might explain the correlated functional status among segregating V segments, but an unknown experimental factor could not be excluded. Specific HLA alleles were associated with 15,000 to 20,000 TCR beta sequences at a false discovery rate of 0.05 in a later analysis. According to a later genetic analysis, donors in an Asian-associated ancestry cluster had fewer N-insertions in productive TCRs than the approximately 650-donor mean. A total of about 150 TCR beta chains were listed by the study as associated with cytomegalovirus. In a later analysis, most CMV-associated TCR beta chains were found to appear HLA-restricted, with HLA associations seemingly driven largely by CMV exposure. In an earlier analysis of 587 of the donors, most TCR beta V segments appeared in productive rearrangements about 87% or about 30% of the time, broadly matching IMGT annotations. In a later analysis, several top co-occurrence clusters were reported to appear linked to parvovirus B19, influenza, CMV and Epstein-Barr virus. In a later analysis, HLA-associated TCR beta chains showed more clonal expansion and lower generation probabilities than non-associated chains that were equally common. The cohort was sequenced for TCR beta chains only, and without alpha or paired-chain data the features that could be detected were limited.

Library creation used the immunoSEQ multiplex PCR assay. For the multiplex PCR, a mixture combining 60 forward primers for TCR Vbeta segments and 13 reverse primers for TCR Jbeta segments was used. The CDR3 region of rearranged TCR beta genes was amplified from genomic DNA with a multiplex PCR assay. The Illumina HiSeq System was used to sequence the amplified TCR beta libraries as 87-base-pair reads. For the original study's pipeline: In a later analysis, around 80 million unique TCR beta chains were counted across the 666 repertoires, and approximately 11 million of these chains were shared by at least two donors. Raw reads were error-corrected and collapsed into unique sequences with a nearest-neighbor algorithm that merged closely related sequences to remove PCR and sequencing errors. V, D and J gene segments were assigned by aligning CDR3 sequences to IMGT reference sequences. For a sequence to be retained, a match of at least six nucleotides was required to both a V gene segment and a J gene segment. A rearrangement counted as productive if the CDR3 had no stop codons and remained in frame with V and J, and every other rearrangement counted as non-productive. Following IMGT convention, CDR3 was defined as the stretch from the second conserved V-encoded cysteine up to the conserved J-encoded phenylalanine. The earlier analysis of about 590 of the donors excluded sequences that lacked an unambiguous match to a single V gene segment. An earlier analysis of approximately 590 of the donors called V segments functional above 56.7% productive rearrangements and segregating when the between-donor standard deviation exceeded 5%. To diagnose cytomegalovirus status from the catalog of TCR beta chain sequences, a statistical classification framework was built. V and J gene assignment, in a later analysis, came from comparing TCR nucleotide sequences with IMGT/GENE-DB human TR gene sequences. Using the TCRdist pipeline, a later analysis assigned CDR3 sequences along with most-parsimonious VDJ recombination scenarios. In a later analysis, each TCR beta chain was defined by its CDR3 amino acid sequence together with its V-gene family, and reads without a unique V-gene family were excluded. A later analysis removed several hundred highly shared, low-generation-probability nucleotide sequences to deal with suspected cross-contamination and a sequencing artifact. For each public chain, a later analysis derived a clonal expansion index from normalized ranks of inferred template counts within each repertoire. A later analysis computed generation probabilities with a VDJ recombination model fitted to out-of-frame rearrangements, and checked the results against IGoR. A later analysis scored TCR-TCR, TCR-HLA and TCR-CMV co-occurrence with hypergeometric tests, applying a repertoire-size bias correction to TCR pairs. In a later analysis, false discovery rates were estimated by permuting HLA or CMV assignments 20 times. In a later analysis, co-occurring TCRs were grouped using DBSCAN, and TCRdist sequence similarity was added for clustering within HLA-allele-positive subsets. Repertoires with fewer than 30,000 or more than 120,000 public chains were left out of co-occurrence clustering, as were five repertoires with anomalous nucleotide sharing. The immuneACCESS repertoire file appears here via TCRdb, limited to in-frame rearrangements. These files lack a portion of the clones; in checked studies, under half of the deficit traces to unresolved V genes, and the cause of the others is not known. Clone size and V and J calls were adopted from that table, with D and trimming inferred from the DNA. This sample's table contains over 100,000 clones. The ten top clones hold over 1.5% of the sample.

The cohort consisted of fewer than 700 healthy bone marrow donors. At the time of sampling, every cohort member was nominally healthy, though immune exposures that went unrecorded were likely present. The donor tested CMV seropositive, placing the donor among the 289 seropositive members of the cohort. Each donor provided a peripheral blood sample, and peripheral blood mononuclear cells were used for TCR beta sequencing. The Qiagen DNeasy Blood Extraction Kit was used to extract genomic DNA from the blood cell samples. V is cut by 3 bases and J by 4 bases, and the space between the germline ends is 13 bases. The germline V gene (reference sequence) supplies CDR1 SGHNT and CDR2 YYREEE. The CDR3 contains 14 residues, cysteine and phenylalanine counted. Only the CDR3 DNA stays, 42 bases, in frame from base 1. As for this clone: Its antigen has not been determined.

Sample: PBMCs. In this chain, TRBV5-4 is recombined with TRBJ1-2, and TRBD1 may be the D gene, going by 6 matching bases. This clonotype was sampled from a woman in her thirties or forties in good health and CMV-seropositive. CDR3 region: CASSSTGGLYGYTF. The nucleotide sequence is given as TGTGCCAGCAGCTCGACCGGGGGGCTCTATGGCTACACCTTC.